A selection of T cell receptor beta chains follows, all from one sample in a study of CD8 T cells in Susac syndrome. TCRdb re-analysed the immunoSEQ multiplex PCR reads in MiXCR, keeping a single row per CDR3 protein. Of roughly 400,000 distinct CDR3 sequences in the sample, around 83% were seen once. Sequenced input: CD8+ T cells from PBMCs. These receptors were taken from a human donor with multiple sclerosis. Each CDR3 is given with its conserved first and last residue. The order of the fields is D gene, clone size, V gene, J gene, CDR3 protein, CDR3 DNA. A D gene is named only where the DNA matches it firmly. Clone size is given for some rows only: seen once, a few or many times, or a class if the clone is expanded.

>TRBD2|.|TRBV20-1|TRBJ2-4
CSATGLAGAGAKNIQYF
TGCAGTGCTACGGGACTAGCGGGAGCGGGAGCCAAAAACATTCAGTACTTC
>.|.|TRBV14|TRBJ2-7
CASSQPGLNYEQYF
TGTGCCAGCAGCCAACCGGGACTTAACTACGAGCAGTACTTC
>TRBD1|.|TRBV6-5|TRBJ1-2
CASSLGTVTMRGYTF
TGTGCCAGCAGTTTAGGGACAGTAACTATGCGGGGCTACACCTTC
>.|.|TRBV13|TRBJ2-5
CASSWDGAEEETQYF
TGTGCCAGCAGCTGGGATGGGGCAGAGGAAGAGACCCAGTACTTC
>.|.|TRBV6-1|TRBJ1-1
CASTVLGHTNTEAFF
TGTGCCAGCACAGTATTGGGACATACGAACACTGAAGCTTTCTTT
>TRBD1|.|TRBV27|TRBJ1-2
CASSSAGGVSWYGYTF
TGTGCCAGCAGTTCCGCAGGGGGGGTCAGCTGGTATGGCTACACCTTC
>.|.|TRBV29-1|TRBJ1-1
CSVDGLTGNTEAFF
TGCAGCGTTGACGGCCTGACCGGGAACACTGAAGCTTTCTTT
>TRBD1|.|TRBV27|TRBJ1-2
CASSFSISGGADGYTF
TGTGCCAGCAGTTTCTCCATCTCAGGGGGGGCTGATGGCTACACCTTC
>.|.|TRBV9|TRBJ2-1
CASSSPHPPHEQFF
TGTGCCAGCAGCTCCCCCCACCCCCCGCATGAGCAGTTCTTC
>TRBD1|.|TRBV4-1|TRBJ2-1
CASRPITGGHEQFF
TGCGCCAGCAGGCCAATAACAGGGGGACATGAGCAGTTCTTC
>.|few|TRBV4-1|TRBJ1-2
CASSQDRDNPYGYTF
TGCGCCAGCAGCCAAGATAGGGACAACCCCTATGGCTACACCTTC
>TRBD2|.|TRBV11-2|TRBJ2-1
CASSVGSGGAWNEQFF
TGTGCCAGCAGCGTCGGTAGCGGGGGGGCCTGGAATGAGCAGTTCTTC
>.|.|TRBV12-3/TRBV12-4|TRBJ1-1
CASSFNPPGEEAFF
TGTGCCAGCAGTTTTAACCCCCCTGGGGAAGAAGCTTTCTTT
>TRBD1|.|TRBV25-1|TRBJ2-7
CASSEFGTVSYEQYF
TGTGCCAGCAGTGAATTCGGGACAGTCTCCTACGAGCAGTACTTC
>TRBD1|.|TRBV28|TRBJ2-6
CASSVDRNSGANVLTF
TGTGCCAGCAGTGTGGACAGGAACTCTGGGGCCAACGTCCTGACTTTC
>.|.|TRBV20-1|TRBJ2-1
CSARWDPYNEQFF
TGCAGTGCTAGGTGGGACCCCTACAATGAGCAGTTCTTC
>TRBD2|once|TRBV4-1|TRBJ2-7
CASSQTSGSQTYEQYF
TGCGCCAGCAGCCAGACTAGCGGGAGCCAAACCTACGAGCAGTACTTC
>TRBD2|.|TRBV27|TRBJ2-1
CASSPTSPIYNEQFF
TGTGCCAGCAGTCCGACTAGCCCGATCTACAATGAGCAGTTCTTC
>.|.|TRBV6-1|TRBJ1-4
CASGQTYEGEKLFF
TGTGCCAGCGGGCAAACCTACGAGGGGGAAAAACTGTTTTTT
>.|.|TRBV4-1|TRBJ2-7
CASSHQGGPDYEQYF
TGCGCCAGCAGCCACCAGGGGGGGCCGGACTACGAGCAGTACTTC
>TRBD2|few|TRBV14|TRBJ2-7
CASSLAGDLYEQYF
TGTGCCAGCAGCCTAGCGGGGGATCTCTACGAGCAGTACTTC
>.|.|TRBV7-2|TRBJ2-2
CASSLGGRELFF
TGTGCCAGCAGCTTAGGGGGGAGAGAGCTGTTTTTT
>TRBD1|.|TRBV6-5|TRBJ1-1
CASSRQGLNTEAFF
TGTGCCAGCTCCCGACAGGGCCTGAACACTGAAGCTTTCTTT
>.|.|TRBV27|TRBJ1-1
CASIRRGNTEAFF
TGTGCCAGCATCAGGAGGGGGAACACTGAAGCTTTCTTT
>TRBD1|.|TRBV5-4|TRBJ2-2
CASSGTGGPTGELFF
TGTGCCAGCAGCGGGACAGGGGGACCGACCGGGGAGCTGTTTTTT
>.|.|TRBV19|TRBJ1-2
CASSMDVGPNYGYTF
TGTGCCAGTAGTATGGATGTAGGGCCGAACTATGGCTACACCTTC
>TRBD2|.|TRBV12-5|TRBJ2-1
CASGPGLAGGPSYNEQFF
TGTGCTAGTGGTCCAGGACTAGCGGGAGGGCCTTCCTACAATGAGCAGTTCTTC
>.|few|TRBV6-1|TRBJ2-6
CASSEASSGANVLTF
TGTGCCAGCAGTGAAGCCAGCTCTGGGGCCAACGTCCTGACTTTC
>TRBD1|.|TRBV19|TRBJ2-2
CASSTYGTDTGELFF
TGTGCCAGTAGTACCTATGGGACAGACACCGGGGAGCTGTTTTTT
>.|.|TRBV3-1|TRBJ2-1
CASSQDPGAQFF
TGTGCCAGCAGCCAAGATCCAGGGGCGCAGTTCTTC
>.|.|TRBV19|TRBJ2-1
CASSIILASYNEQFF
TGTGCCAGTAGTATAATACTGGCCTCCTACAATGAGCAGTTCTTC
>.|.|TRBV19|TRBJ1-1
CASIGTENTEAFF
TGTGCCAGTATCGGGACGGAGAACACTGAAGCTTTCTTT
>TRBD1|.|TRBV2|TRBJ1-5
CASKSIGTELYQPQHF
TGTGCCAGCAAGTCAATCGGGACAGAGCTCTATCAGCCCCAGCATTTT
>TRBD1|few|TRBV19|TRBJ2-6
CASSQSGGSGANVLTF
TGTGCCAGTAGCCAATCAGGGGGCTCTGGGGCCAACGTCCTGACTTTC
>.|.|TRBV5-1|TRBJ1-1
CASSPGHLNTEAFF
TGCGCCAGCAGCCCGGGACACCTTAACACTGAAGCTTTCTTT
>.|.|TRBV21-1|TRBJ2-2
CASSRERDRDTGELFF
TGTGCCAGCAGCAGAGAGCGGGACAGGGACACCGGGGAGCTGTTTTTT
>.|.|TRBV2|TRBJ2-7
CASSERIGMISYEQYF
TGTGCCAGCAGTGAACGTATAGGGATGATATCCTACGAGCAGTACTTC
>TRBD2|.|TRBV7-3|TRBJ2-1
CASSFVPGTSGSNEQFF
TGTGCCAGCAGCTTCGTCCCAGGGACTAGCGGGAGTAATGAGCAGTTCTTC
>.|.|TRBV4-1|TRBJ2-7
CASSQELTGRSYEQYF
TGCGCCAGCAGCCAAGAGCTGACAGGTCGGTCTTACGAGCAGTACTTC
>.|.|TRBV2|TRBJ2-3
CASTQTPQKDTQYF
TGTGCCAGCACCCAAACCCCCCAGAAAGATACGCAGTATTTT
>.|few|TRBV24-1|TRBJ1-1
CATSAGKNTEAFF
TGTGCCACCAGTGCCGGGAAGAACACTGAAGCTTTCTTT
>TRBD1|.|TRBV25-1|TRBJ2-7
CASSATGTGTSYEQYF
TGTGCCAGCAGTGCCACCGGGACAGGGACATCCTACGAGCAGTACTTC
>.|.|TRBV7-9|TRBJ1-1
CASSPYTEAFF
TGTGCCAGCAGCCCTTACACTGAAGCTTTCTTT
>TRBD1|.|TRBV2|TRBJ2-6
CASRGDRATGANVLTF
TGTGCCAGCAGGGGAGACAGGGCCACTGGGGCCAACGTCCTGACTTTC
>.|.|TRBV27|TRBJ1-1
CASSLSTALEAFF
TGTGCCAGCAGTCTCTCGACAGCCCTTGAAGCTTTCTTT
>.|.|TRBV4-1|TRBJ1-2
CASKGIYGYTF
TGCGCCAGCAAGGGAATCTATGGCTACACCTTC
>.|.|TRBV19|TRBJ1-2
CASIGGSNYGYTF
TGTGCCAGTATCGGGGGAAGTAACTATGGCTACACCTTC
>TRBD1|.|TRBV7-9|TRBJ2-2
CASSTQTGTTGELFF
TGTGCCAGCAGCACCCAGACAGGGACCACCGGGGAGCTGTTTTTT
>.|.|TRBV20-1|TRBJ1-2
CSARDQRQAANYGYTF
TGCAGTGCTAGAGATCAAAGACAGGCGGCTAACTATGGCTACACCTTC
>.|few|TRBV27|TRBJ2-7
CASSLGQYYYEQYF
TGTGCCAGCAGTTTGGGGCAGTACTACTACGAGCAGTACTTC
>TRBD1|.|TRBV6-1|TRBJ1-5
CASSGRQGAFSNQPQHF
TGTGCCAGCAGTGGGAGACAGGGGGCGTTTAGCAATCAGCCCCAGCATTTT
>.|.|TRBV30|TRBJ2-1
CAWDSTSNEQFF
TGTGCCTGGGATTCGACCTCCAATGAGCAGTTCTTC
>.|.|TRBV27|TRBJ2-7
CASSPETGHPLRQYF
TGTGCCAGCAGTCCGGAGACAGGTCACCCATTGCGGCAGTACTTC
>.|.|TRBV6-1|TRBJ2-3
CASRSGTTTDTQYF
TGTGCCAGCAGGTCCGGGACGACCACAGATACGCAGTATTTT
>.|.|TRBV7-6|TRBJ2-3
CASSRNKQGPGLTFGDTQYF
TGTGCCAGCAGCCGAAATAAACAGGGCCCGGGACTCACGTTCGGGGATACGCAGTATTTT
>TRBD1|.|TRBV25-1|TRBJ2-1
CASSDGDRNNEQFF
TGTGCCAGCAGTGATGGGGACAGGAACAATGAGCAGTTCTTC